This entry features one TCR beta chain sequence. This sample is drawn from a study of T cell responses to AZD1222 COVID-19 vaccine. Profiling relied on immunoSEQ multiplex PCR, and the TCRdb table lists in-frame clones only, not all of them. This table holds some 40,000 clones, around 80% found once. The sample consisted of peripheral blood, taken 28 days after the second dose of the MenACWY control vaccine. The receptor was isolated from an adult who received the MenACWY meningococcal vaccine as a control.

Here the CDR3 reads CASSQAAGQSYEQYF. The DNA of the CDR3 is TGCGCCAGCAGCCAAGCCGCGGGGCAGTCCTACGAGCAGTACTTC. This chain uses TRBV4-1 with TRBJ2-7; possible D gene TRBD2, 6 bases. CDR1 is MGHRA, CDR2 YSYEKL, per germline. V lost 1 base to trimming and J lost 1 base, with 11 bases between them. This CDR3 has 15 amino acids.